This T cell receptor beta chain stems from a study of blood T cells in healthy people across ages. There are 13 residues in the CDR3. V shed 3 bases and J shed 6 bases, with 8 bases lying between them. The V gene's germline CDR1 is LGHNT and CDR2 FRNRAP. A second about 7 to 11 cycle PCR used barcoded and J-beta primers. TCRdb ran MiXCR on the 5' RACE reads and lists one entry per CDR3 protein. The sample lists over 500,000 distinct CDR3 sequences, approximately 26% occurring once. Separately, the same data were catalogued under a study of T cells of mothers and their children.

The gene calls are TRBV12-5 and TRBJ1-4; no firm D call. The receptor was derived from a boy under 10 years old in good health. Sequences were obtained from blood. The CDR3 nucleotides are TGTGCTAGTGGTTTTTTCTCCGATGAAAAACTGTTTTTT. Amino acids: CASGFFSDEKLFF. Full variable domain (outside the CDR3, taken from reference TRBV12-5 and TRBJ1-4): DARVTQTPRHKVTEMGQEVTMRCQPILGHNTVFWYRQTMMQGLELLAYFRNRAPLDDSGMPKDRFSAEMPDATLATLKIQPSEPRDSAVYFCASGFFSDEKLFFGSGTQLSVL.